The present T cell receptor beta chain was sequenced within a study of cytomegalovirus exposure and HLA in healthy donors. Study results and caveats: According to reports, the classifier identified cytomegalovirus status with high specificity and sensitivity. Rarity marked most TCR sequences, yet some public TCRs occurred in many donors. Cytomegalovirus association was assigned to about 150 TCR beta chains.

A remark on this clone: Its cognate antigen is unknown.

CDR1 and CDR2 from the germline V gene are SNHLY and FYNNEI. Trimming at V came to 7 bases and at J to 4 bases, leaving 9 bases not matched to a gene. The CDR3 is 15 residues long. Assay: immunoSEQ multiplex PCR; the TCRdb copy retains only in-frame clones and omits some. The sample contains about 150,000 clones, almost 85% of which appear only once. The source is a man aged 25-45 years in good health and CMV-seropositive. The V gene is TRBV2, the J gene TRBJ1-5, with 8 bases identical to TRBD1. The sequencing input was PBMCs. This CDR3 is CASTTGQGRNQPQHF. The CDR3 nucleotides read TGTGCCAGCACCACCGGACAGGGACGGAATCAGCCCCAGCATTTT.